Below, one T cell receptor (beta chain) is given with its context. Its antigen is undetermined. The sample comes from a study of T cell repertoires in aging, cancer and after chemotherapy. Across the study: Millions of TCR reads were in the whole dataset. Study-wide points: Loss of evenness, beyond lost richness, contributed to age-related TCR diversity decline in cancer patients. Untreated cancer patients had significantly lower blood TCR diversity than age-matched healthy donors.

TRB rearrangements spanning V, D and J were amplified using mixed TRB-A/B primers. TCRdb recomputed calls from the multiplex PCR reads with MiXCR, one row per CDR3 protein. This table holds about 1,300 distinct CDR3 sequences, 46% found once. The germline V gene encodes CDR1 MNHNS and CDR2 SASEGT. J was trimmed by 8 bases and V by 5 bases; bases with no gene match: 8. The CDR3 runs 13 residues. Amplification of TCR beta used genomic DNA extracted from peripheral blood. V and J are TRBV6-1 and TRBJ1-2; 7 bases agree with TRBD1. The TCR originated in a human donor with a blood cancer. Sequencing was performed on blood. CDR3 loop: CASSYDRVRGYTF. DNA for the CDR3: TGTGCCAGCAGTTACGACAGGGTACGAGGCTACACCTTC.